The entry below gives a single TCR beta chain sequence along with its context. What it binds is not known. Trimming stripped 4 bases from V and 8 bases from J, with 11 bases between. CDR1 is SGHNT, CDR2 YENEEA, per germline. The CDR3 has 13 amino acids. The table came from immunoSEQ multiplex PCR; TCRdb's copy has only in-frame clones and leaves some out. The data contain some 130,000 clones, around 90% of them seen just once; the ten biggest clones take up more than 2.5%. The sample originates from a study of T cell responses to AZD1222 COVID-19 vaccine. The study's findings and limits: Of spike-specific TCRs, nearly half reportedly target regions left unmutated in variants.

This receptor was taken from an adult in good health. The sample consisted of peripheral blood, taken on day 0 of AZD1222 vaccination. This chain connects TRBV11-3 to TRBJ2-2; the D gene is possibly TRBD1 (6 bases). CDR3 amino acids: CASSSNRAGELFF. CDR3 DNA: TGTGCCAGCAGCTCCAACAGGGCTGGGGAGCTGTTTTTT.